This T cell receptor beta chain was retrieved from a study of early T cells in non-severe SARS-CoV-2 infection. Study-wide context: Sequencing was performed on bulk RNA from unsorted whole blood, leaving chains unpaired.

This clonotype has at least ten counts. The antigen is undetermined. General study results and limits: The study's VDJdb matching favored anti-spike CD8 responses and missed private and CD4 specificities.

This CDR3 is built from 14 residues. Trimming at V came to 8 bases and at J to 9 bases, leaving 11 bases not matched to a gene. Germline V gene lookup returns CDR1 LGHDT and CDR2 YNNKEL (reference sequence). As part of library construction, unique molecular identifiers were attached to individual cDNA molecules. TCRdb re-analysed the 5' RACE reads in MiXCR, keeping a single row per CDR3 protein. The sample holds about 61,000 distinct CDR3 sequences, more than 10% seen once. The chain has TRBV3-1 and TRBJ2-1, with 9 nucleotides matching TRBD2. The sequencing used whole blood, collected at baseline. The receptor was derived from an adult who was a healthcare worker with PCR-confirmed SARS-CoV-2 infection or an uninfected control (not recorded which). The donor label of this sample is uncertain. CDR3 sequence: CASFDSGGAGEQFF. The CDR3 coding sequence is TGTGCCAGCTTCGATAGCGGGGGAGCGGGTGAGCAGTTCTTC.